One sample yielded the 9 T cell receptor beta chains listed below, sequenced in a study of tumor-infiltrating lymphocytes in primary liver carcinoma. Germline DNA was also extracted, and blood RNA was taken from unsorted whole blood. A primer in the constant region served to generate TCR beta cDNA from approximately 460 ng of total RNA. Generation of the TCR beta libraries relied on three nested multiplex PCR rounds using slightly modified ARM-PCR. The first two PCR rounds used TRBV1-TRBV30 primers with a Cbeta primer, roughly 10 cycles each. MiXCR, applied by TCRdb to the multiplex PCR reads, yields one record per CDR3 protein. The sample records roughly 180,000 distinct CDR3 sequences, about 55% being singletons. Input material: peripheral blood. These receptors all come from a man aged 40-49 years with primary liver carcinoma and hepatitis B virus infection.

V usage is TRBV6-1 and J usage is TRBJ2-7; TRBD2 matches 7 bases. With 4 bases clipped from V and 5 bases from J, the junction kept 11 bases outside the gene matches. CDR1 is MNHNS, CDR2 SASEGT, per germline. The CDR3 is 15 amino acids. The CDR3 DNA reads TGTGCCAGCAGTGGTGAAGCGGGACTATTCCACGAGCAGTACTTC. Translating it yields CASSGEAGLFHEQYF.

About this clonotype: An end of the junction differs from the germline gene, which may be a read error. V is TRBV20-1 and J is TRBJ1-5, with D perhaps matching TRBD1 (5 bases). The length of the CDR3 is 17 residues. Germline V gene data show CDR1 as DFQATT and CDR2 as SNEGSKA (reference sequence). This CDR3 is CSAALSGGDYSNQPPHF. CDR3 DNA: TGCAGTGCTGCCCTTTCGGGGGGAGATTATAGCAATCAGCCCCCGCATTTT.

The J gene is TRBJ1-4, the V gene TRBV7-8; D unclear. Per the germline V gene, CDR1 is SGHVS and CDR2 is FQNEAQ. V was shortened by 5 bases and J by 0 bases, with 7 bases between the two germline ends. This CDR3 is built from 14 residues. In nucleotides, the CDR3 is TGTGCCAGCAGCCCGACAACAACTAATGAAAAACTGTTTTTT. This encodes CASSPTTTNEKLFF.

The chain joins TRBV6-1 to TRBJ2-7; 8 bases agree with TRBD1. With V trimmed by 8 bases and J by 2 bases, 11 bases remained unmatched. The CDR3 totals 15 residues. Germline V gene lookup returns CDR1 MNHNS and CDR2 SASEGT. CDR3 nucleotides: TGTGCCAGCGGAATCACAGGGACAGGCACCTACGAGCAGTACTTC. Translation: CASGITGTGTYEQYF.

About this clonotype itself: A much larger clone differs from this one at a single base, so this may be a read error. A read error is likely, as this CDR3 ends without the conserved phenylalanine or tryptophan. The chain links TRBV12-3 or TRBV12-4 to TRBJ2-3; 11 bases map to TRBD2. V trimming: 5 bases; J trimming: 5 bases; junction bases outside the gene matches: 12. CDR3 size: 17 residues. CDR3: CASSPSHTSGSEDTQYL. CDR3 sequence (DNA): TGTGCCAGCAGTCCCTCGCACACTAGCGGGAGTGAAGATACGCAGTATTTG.

With regard to this clonotype: As the CDR3 is not closed by the conserved phenylalanine or tryptophan, this likely results from a read error. V is TRBV4-1 and J is TRBJ2-1; D not certain. The CDR3 covers 13 residues. Looked up from germline, CDR1 is MGHRA and CDR2 is YSYEKL. V was pared by 3 bases and J by 7 bases, with 10 bases between. The CDR3 nucleotides read TGCGCCAGCAGCCAGGACGCTCGAAATGAGCAGTTCCTC. This gives the protein CASSQDARNEQFL.

The table lists this clonotype with a few counts. The chain links TRBV5-5 to TRBJ1-5; 8 bases match TRBD1. CDR3 length equals 14 residues. V lost 5 bases and J lost 6; bases outside the gene matches: 7. The germline CDR1 and CDR2 sequences are SGHKS and YYEKEE (reference sequence). This chain's CDR3 is CASSIQGDIQPQHF. In nucleotides, the CDR3 is TGTGCCAGCAGTATACAGGGGGACATTCAGCCCCAGCATTTT.

This clonotype has only a few counts. The chain uses TRBV6-1 and TRBJ2-3; 8 bases agree with TRBD2. The CDR3 extends over 15 amino acids. CDR1 and CDR2 (germline): MNHNS, SASEGT. Unmatched junction bases numbered 6, after V lost 7 bases and J lost 0 bases. The CDR3 protein is CASIKLAASTDTQYF. The CDR3 DNA reads as TGTGCCAGCATTAAACTAGCGGCGAGCACAGATACGCAGTATTTT.

Note on this clonotype: Germline is not matched at one junction end, which may reflect a read error. The rearrangement joins TRBV29-1 to TRBJ2-3; tentatively, D is TRBD1 (5 bases). CDR3 length: 14 residues. In germline, CDR1 is SQVTM, CDR2 ANQGSEA. CDR3 DNA sequence: TGCTGCGTTGAAAGCAGGGATGGAACAGATACGCAGTATTTT. Protein sequence: CCVESRDGTDTQYF.